These T cell receptor beta chains were read from a single sample in a study of shared clonotypes between healthy human individuals. Sequencing used immunoSEQ multiplex PCR; TCRdb keeps in-frame clones, though not all of them. The sample includes about 1 million clones, more than 60% of them seen just once. What was sequenced was memory CD4+ T cells sorted from blood. The receptors originated from a man younger than 30 in good health. CDR3s include the opening cysteine and the closing phenylalanine or tryptophan. D genes are given only for firm matches. Size tells how often a clone was seen (once, few, many) or the class of an expanded clone, and some rows leave it out.

TRBJ1-3 TRBV30 . . TGTGCCTGGAGTGTAAACAGGGCTGGAAACACCATATATTTT CAWSVNRAGNTIYF
TRBJ1-4 TRBV28 . . TGTGCCAGCAGTTATGGGGATAATGAAAAACTGTTTTTT CASSYGDNEKLFF
TRBJ2-6 TRBV29-1 . . TGCAGCGTTGAAGGTGGGGCCAACGTCCTGACTTTC CSVEGGANVLTF
TRBJ1-5 TRBV19 few TRBD1 TGTGCCAGTAGTCATTTACAGGGGATACTCGATAGCAATCAGCCCCAGCATTTT CASSHLQGILDSNQPQHF
TRBJ2-5 TRBV9 few . TGTGCCAGCAGCCCATCCGGGGTCGGAGAGACCCAGTACTTC CASSPSGVGETQYF
TRBJ1-1 TRBV5-1 . TRBD1 TGCGCCAGCAGCTTAAGGACAGGGAAGGGGAACACTGAAGCTTTCTTT CASSLRTGKGNTEAFF
TRBJ1-1 TRBV2 . . TGTGCCAGCAGTGACTGGGCCTCCGGGAAAGCTTTCTTT CASSDWASGKAFF
TRBJ1-1 TRBV5-6 many TRBD1 TGTGCCAGCACAAGGGGCAGGGGGTACACTGAAGCTTTCTTT CASTRGRGYTEAFF
TRBJ2-1 TRBV9 . . TGTGCCAGCAGCGCCGACAGAAATTTTTACAATGAGCAGTTCTTC CASSADRNFYNEQFF
TRBJ2-5 TRBV9 . . TGTGCCAGCAGCCCATCTCCGGGGGAGTGGGAGACCCAGTACTTC CASSPSPGEWETQYF
TRBJ2-3 TRBV4-1 . TRBD2 TGCGCCAGCAGGTTGGGCGGGGGGTTCACAGATACGCAGTATTTT CASRLGGGFTDTQYF
TRBJ1-2 TRBV11-2 . . TGTGCCAGCAGCCCAGTCAACTATGGCTACACCTTC CASSPVNYGYTF
TRBJ2-5 TRBV28 . . TGTGCCAGCAGTCTATCGGGGACCCAGTACTTC CASSLSGTQYF
TRBJ1-6 TRBV30 few . TGTGCCTGGATCGACAGCTATTCACCCCTCCACTTT CAWIDSYSPLHF
TRBJ2-3 TRBV7-9 once TRBD1 TGTGCCAGCAGTTTCAGGGGGCGCTCCACAGATACGCAGTATTTT CASSFRGRSTDTQYF
TRBJ2-7 TRBV29-1 . . TGCAGCGTTGCAGGTCAGGCCTATAACGGCGAGCAGTACTTC CSVAGQAYNGEQYF
TRBJ2-3 TRBV25-1 . . TGTGCCAGCAGTCCAAGGACTACTTCGACAGATACGCAGTATTTT CASSPRTTSTDTQYF
TRBJ1-1 TRBV19 . . TGTGCCAGTAGTATAGGGGCTCTGAGGCCTGAAGCTTTCTTT CASSIGALRPEAFF
TRBJ2-1 TRBV20-1 . . TGCAGTGCTAGTGACTACAATGAGCAGTTCTTC CSASDYNEQFF
TRBJ2-2 TRBV7-9 . . TGTGCCAGCCGACGTAGGAACACCGGGGAGCTGTTTTTT CASRRRNTGELFF